Listed below are T cell receptor beta chains from one sample, sequenced in a study of vaccination effects on CD4 cells after COVID-19. Their antigen targets remain unknown. Some clones are missing from TCRdb's copy, which holds only in-frame ones; the method was immunoSEQ multiplex PCR. The sample carries about 19,000 clones, 70% to 75% recorded once. The starting material was CD4+ T cells from PBMCs cultured with SARS-CoV-2 spike peptides, obtained before COVID-19 vaccination. These receptors all come from a human donor who had a prior SARS-CoV-2 infection. Both conserved end residues are part of each CDR3. D genes are given only for firm matches. Clone size is stated in some rows and not others, as once, few, many or a class when expanded.

J,V,size,D,DNA,CDR3
TRBJ2-3,TRBV3-1/TRBV3-2,.,.,TGTGCCAGCAGCCAAAGCACCGGACGCACAGATACGCAGTATTTT,CASSQSTGRTDTQYF
TRBJ2-1,TRBV12-5,.,TRBD1,TGTGCTAGTGGTTTGGCCCCAGGGGGCCCCTACAATGAGCAGTTCTTC,CASGLAPGGPYNEQFF
TRBJ2-5,TRBV6-5,.,TRBD2,TGTGCCAGCACCCGGACTAGTGAGGAGACCCAGTACTTC,CASTRTSEETQYF
TRBJ1-1,TRBV18,.,.,TGTGCCAGCTCACCGGGGTCCACTGAAGCTTTCTTT,CASSPGSTEAFF
TRBJ2-3,TRBV2,few,.,TGTGCCAGCAGTGATGTGGGCACAGATACGCAGTATTTT,CASSDVGTDTQYF
TRBJ1-3,TRBV4-1,.,TRBD1,TGCGCCAGCAGCCCATACGGGACAGGGGATTCTGGAAACACCATATATTTT,CASSPYGTGDSGNTIYF
TRBJ2-2,TRBV6-1,.,.,TGTGCCAGCAGTGATGCGGTGGGGGGGACACAAAACACCGGGGAGCTGTTTTTT,CASSDAVGGTQNTGELFF
TRBJ2-5,TRBV18,.,.,TGTGCCAGCTCACCGGTAGATAGGACCGCGAGGGAGACCCAGTACTTC,CASSPVDRTARETQYF
TRBJ1-1,TRBV30,.,.,TGTGCCTGGAGTAACGTTTACACTGAAGCTTTCTTT,CAWSNVYTEAFF
TRBJ1-1,TRBV7-3,.,.,TGTGCCAGCAGCTTAAGTGCAGGCACTGAAGCTTTCTTT,CASSLSAGTEAFF
TRBJ2-5,TRBV12-3/TRBV12-4,once,.,TGTGCCAGCAGTTTAGTAACGCAGGAGACCCAGTACTTC,CASSLVTQETQYF
TRBJ1-3,TRBV7-8,.,.,TGTGCCAGCAGCACTGCAGGAAACACCATATATTTT,CASSTAGNTIYF
TRBJ2-3,TRBV7-2,.,.,TGTGCCAGCAGCTTAGAAGGGCTGGGGCGGGGTTGGTTAGATACGCAGTATTTT,CASSLEGLGRGWLDTQYF
TRBJ2-7,TRBV5-1,.,TRBD1,TGCGCCAGCAACATACAGGGGGCAAACGAGCAGTACTTC,CASNIQGANEQYF
TRBJ2-1,TRBV6-1,.,.,TGTGCCAGCAGTGAACAACCCGCAAGCTCCTACAATGAGCAGTTCTTC,CASSEQPASSYNEQFF
TRBJ1-5,TRBV11-2,.,TRBD1,TGTGCCAGCAGCATACAGGGGGCGAGCAATCAGCCCCAGCATTTT,CASSIQGASNQPQHF
TRBJ2-1,TRBV6-5,.,.,TGTGCCAGCAGTTACGGGGGCCACTCCTACAATGAGCAGTTCTTC,CASSYGGHSYNEQFF
TRBJ2-7,TRBV15,.,TRBD1,TGTGCCACCAGCCGGGACAGCACCTACGAGCAGTACTTC,CATSRDSTYEQYF
TRBJ2-1,TRBV5-1,.,TRBD2,TGCGCCAGCAGCTTGGATGCGGGGGGACTGGACAATGAGCAGTTCTTC,CASSLDAGGLDNEQFF
TRBJ2-4,TRBV24-1,.,.,TGTGCCACCCCCGAGAGGGAAGGGAGCATTCAGTACTTC,CATPEREGSIQYF
TRBJ2-1,TRBV6-5,.,.,TGTGCCAGCAGTTACTCCGGCTCCCGAAGTGAGCAGTTCTTC,CASSYSGSRSEQFF
TRBJ2-2,TRBV5-1,few,TRBD1,TGCGCCAGCAGCTTGGGACAGGGAGACACCGGGGAGCTGTTTTTT,CASSLGQGDTGELFF
TRBJ2-3,TRBV7-9,.,TRBD2,TGTGCCAGCAGCTTAAGGACTAGCGGCATCACAGATACGCAGTATTTT,CASSLRTSGITDTQYF
TRBJ1-3,TRBV5-5,.,TRBD1,TGTGCCAGCAGCTTGGAACAGGGGAGGGGAAACACCATATATTTT,CASSLEQGRGNTIYF
TRBJ1-2,TRBV6-5,.,.,TGTGCCAGCAGTACCCGGGACCTTGGGGGCTACACCTTC,CASSTRDLGGYTF
TRBJ2-2,TRBV9,.,.,TGTGCCAGCAGCGCGGCCCCTCCTGGCGGAGACACCGGGGAGCTGTTTTTT,CASSAAPPGGDTGELFF
TRBJ2-6,TRBV5-1,once,.,TGCGCCAGCAGCTCCACAGCCTCTGGGGCCAACGTCCTGACTTTC,CASSSTASGANVLTF
TRBJ2-2,TRBV5-8,.,.,TGTGCCAGCAGCCCGGAGGGGGGCGACACCGGGGAGCTGTTTTTT,CASSPEGGDTGELFF
TRBJ1-1,TRBV18,.,.,TGTGCCAGCTCACCACCGGTCACCGGCACTGAAGCTTTCTTT,CASSPPVTGTEAFF
TRBJ1-1,TRBV7-2,.,.,TGTGCCAGCAGCTTAATGGTTACCGCCGACGCTTTCTTT,CASSLMVTADAFF
TRBJ1-2,TRBV7-2,.,TRBD1,TGTGCCAGCAGCTTAGGAGGAAGGGGGCTCTATGGCTACACCTTC,CASSLGGRGLYGYTF
TRBJ2-1,TRBV18,.,.,TGTGCCAGCTCACTTACCACCCGGGCCAACATAGTTGCGGGACTCTCCTACAATGAGCAGTTCTTC,CASSLTTRANIVAGLSYNEQFF
TRBJ1-2,TRBV6-5,.,TRBD1,TGTGCCAGCTGGACAGGGAACTATGGCTACACCTTC,CASWTGNYGYTF
TRBJ2-5,TRBV21-1,.,.,TGTGCCAGCAGCAAAGATCTTCCCAGGGGGGAGACCCAGTACTTC,CASSKDLPRGETQYF
TRBJ2-3,TRBV30,.,TRBD2,TGTGCCTGGACCCGAGGACTAGCGGGGCACACAGATACGCAGTATTTT,CAWTRGLAGHTDTQYF
TRBJ2-3,TRBV5-1,.,TRBD1,TGCGCCAGCAGCGGGACAGTAACAACAGATACGCAGTATTTT,CASSGTVTTDTQYF
TRBJ2-3,TRBV7-2,.,TRBD2,TGTGCCAGCAGCTCGCCTAAGACTAGCCCAGATACGCAGTATTTT,CASSSPKTSPDTQYF
TRBJ1-2,TRBV11-3,.,.,TGTGCCAGCAGCTTAGATTTGGGTGGCTACACCTTC,CASSLDLGGYTF
TRBJ2-5,TRBV18,.,TRBD1,TGTGCCAGCTCTCCCTGGACAGGGTTGCAAGAGACCCAGTACTTC,CASSPWTGLQETQYF
TRBJ2-3,TRBV5-1,.,.,TGCGCCAGCAGCTTGTGGAGGGGAACAGATACGCAGTATTTT,CASSLWRGTDTQYF
TRBJ2-7,TRBV5-1,.,.,TGCGCCAGCAACTTAGCGGATGACGAGCAGTACTTC,CASNLADDEQYF
TRBJ2-4,TRBV7-8,once,.,TGTGCCAGCAGCTTAGCGCTGGGCTCAAGGGGTAGCAAAAACATTCAGTACTTC,CASSLALGSRGSKNIQYF
TRBJ2-2,TRBV5-1,.,.,TGCGCCAGCAGCCCTTACGACGCGAACACCGGGGAGCTGTTTTTT,CASSPYDANTGELFF
TRBJ2-3,TRBV7-9,.,TRBD2,TGTGCCAGCAGCCCGGGTGGACTAGCGAGCACAGATACGCAGTATTTT,CASSPGGLASTDTQYF
TRBJ1-1,TRBV4-2,.,.,TGTGCCAGCAGCCAAGAAGGGGTAGGGCCGACTGAAGCTTTCTTT,CASSQEGVGPTEAFF
TRBJ1-1,TRBV7-8,.,.,TGTGCCAGCAGCTTAGAGGCGAGTGTTCCTGAAGCTTTCTTT,CASSLEASVPEAFF
TRBJ1-1,TRBV27,.,.,TGTGCCAGCAGTTTAATTCGAGCCGCGAACACTGAAGCTTTCTTT,CASSLIRAANTEAFF
TRBJ2-7,TRBV7-3,.,TRBD2,TGTGCCAGCAGCGCCCCCGCGGGGGGGACCTACGAGCAGTACTTC,CASSAPAGGTYEQYF
TRBJ2-3,TRBV2,.,TRBD2,TGTGCCAGCATACGGCTAGCGGGAGAGGAATGGGGCACAGATACGCAGTATTTT,CASIRLAGEEWGTDTQYF
TRBJ2-1,TRBV24-1,.,TRBD1,TGTGCCACCAGTGATCCCGGACAGGGGTTTTTAGATGAGCAGTTCTTC,CATSDPGQGFLDEQFF
TRBJ2-7,TRBV4-1,.,TRBD1,TGCGCCAGCAGCACCCGACAGGGGACCCTCTACGAGCAGTACTTC,CASSTRQGTLYEQYF
TRBJ2-7,TRBV11-3,.,TRBD2,TGTGCCAGCAGCGAAGGACTAGCGTACGGCGAGCAGTACTTC,CASSEGLAYGEQYF
TRBJ2-7,TRBV5-1,few,.,TGCGCCAGCAGTAGGGGGTACCCCTACGAGCAGTACTTC,CASSRGYPYEQYF
TRBJ1-2,TRBV30,.,TRBD1,TGTGCCTGGAGGGATCAGGGGGGAGTCAACTATGGCTACACCTTC,CAWRDQGGVNYGYTF
TRBJ2-5,TRBV7-9,few,.,TGTGCCAGCAGCCCTGGACAGCCAGCTGTGACCCAGTACTTC,CASSPGQPAVTQYF
TRBJ1-1,TRBV10-3,.,TRBD1,TGTGCCATCAGTGAGGGGGACAGGGTTGCTGAAGCTTTCTTT,CAISEGDRVAEAFF
TRBJ2-2,TRBV18,few,TRBD1,TGTGCCAGCTCCCGACCGGGACAGGGGGCCTCCGGGGAGCTGTTTTTT,CASSRPGQGASGELFF
TRBJ2-7,TRBV12-3/TRBV12-4,.,.,TGTGCCAGCAGTAGTCACTCCTACGAGCAGTACTTC,CASSSHSYEQYF
TRBJ2-2,TRBV3-1/TRBV3-2,large,.,TGTGCCAGCAGCCAAGTAGGATCCTACACCGGGGAGCTGTTTTTT,CASSQVGSYTGELFF
TRBJ1-1,TRBV19,.,.,TGTGCCAGTGGGGAGGGGCACACTGAAGCTTTCTTT,CASGEGHTEAFF